The rows below give T cell receptor beta chains drawn from one sample of a study of shared clonotypes between healthy human individuals. Sequenced by immunoSEQ multiplex PCR; TCRdb stores in-frame clones only, minus some. Of about 1,500,000 clones listed, around 97% were seen once; the top ten hold approximately 1.1%. Sequenced material: naive CD4+ T cells sorted from blood. The source is a man younger than 40 in good health. CDR3s include the opening cysteine and the closing phenylalanine or tryptophan. A D gene is named only where the DNA matches it firmly. Rows may omit the clone size; those that give it use once, few, many or a size class.

TRBJ2-1	TRBV10-3	.	.	19	CAISEAALVMGLASSEQFF	TGTGCCATCAGTGAGGCAGCCCTAGTCATGGGGCTAGCGAGTAGTGAGCAGTTCTTC
TRBJ1-3	TRBV2	.	.	15	CASSLQGLSGNTIYF	TGTGCCAGCAGTTTACAGGGTTTATCTGGAAACACCATATATTTT
TRBJ1-5	TRBV11-3	.	.	17	CASSFHLIGGSNQPQHF	TGTGCCAGCAGCTTCCATCTTATAGGGGGAAGCAATCAGCCCCAGCATTTT
TRBJ1-5	TRBV4-2	.	.	15	CASSQGTVSNQPQHF	TGTGCCAGCAGCCAAGGGACAGTAAGCAATCAGCCCCAGCATTTT
TRBJ1-2	TRBV9	TRBD1	.	16	CASRYGTGPANYGYTF	TGTGCCAGCAGATACGGGACAGGGCCAGCTAACTATGGCTACACCTTC
TRBJ1-2	TRBV9	.	.	16	CASSVESGPWVDGYTF	TGTGCCAGCAGCGTAGAATCTGGACCATGGGTCGATGGCTACACCTTC
TRBJ1-2	TRBV7-2	.	once	15	CASSPTPGQLYGYTF	TGTGCCAGCAGCCCGACGCCCGGACAGCTCTATGGCTACACCTTC
TRBJ1-4	TRBV27	.	.	16	CASSFRPLAGNEELFF	TGTGCCAGCAGTTTCCGACCCCTAGCGGGCAATGAGGAACTGTTTTTT
TRBJ2-7	TRBV4-3	.	.	15	CASSQEARGIYEQYF	TGCGCCAGCAGCCAAGAGGCAAGGGGGATCTACGAGCAGTACTTC
TRBJ2-3	TRBV11-2	.	.	16	CASSLTRGGGTDTQYF	TGTGCCAGCAGCCTCACCAGGGGCGGAGGCACAGATACGCAGTATTTT
TRBJ2-7	TRBV7-2	.	.	14	CASSLLLGPYEQYF	TGTGCCAGCAGCTTACTATTGGGACCTTACGAGCAGTACTTC
TRBJ1-1	TRBV5-5	.	.	13	CASSSRLNTEAFF	TGTGCCAGCAGCTCAAGGCTAAACACTGAAGCTTTCTTT
TRBJ2-1	TRBV10-2	.	.	16	CASSEKRASSYNEQFF	TGCGCCAGCAGTGAGAAGAGGGCGAGCTCCTACAATGAGCAGTTCTTC
TRBJ1-1	TRBV29-1	.	.	10	CSVKEGTAFF	TGCAGCGTTAAGGAAGGCACGGCTTTCTTT
TRBJ2-2	TRBV6-4	TRBD2	.	15	CASSRLAGSTGELFF	TGTGCCAGCAGCCGATTAGCGGGGAGTACCGGGGAGCTGTTTTTT
TRBJ2-1	TRBV5-4	TRBD2	.	15	CASSATSGRSNEQFF	TGTGCCAGCAGCGCCACTAGCGGGAGGTCGAATGAGCAGTTCTTC
TRBJ2-7	TRBV1	.	.	16	CTSSRRLAGGPFEQYF	TGCACCAGCAGCCGACGACTAGCGGGAGGGCCTTTTGAGCAGTACTTC
TRBJ2-1	TRBV7-9	.	.	15	CASSLAGSSYNEQFF	TGTGCCAGCAGCTTAGCGGGGAGCTCCTACAATGAGCAGTTCTTC
TRBJ1-2	TRBV10-3	.	.	16	CAISADPQAKFYGYTF	TGTGCCATCAGTGCAGATCCACAGGCTAAGTTCTATGGCTACACCTTC
TRBJ2-3	TRBV5-1	TRBD2	.	15	CASSAGLAGADTQYF	TGCGCCAGCAGCGCCGGACTAGCGGGAGCAGATACGCAGTATTTT
TRBJ2-7	TRBV6-5	TRBD2	.	16	CASSSRPLAESYEQYF	TGTGCCAGCAGTTCCCGGCCACTAGCGGAGTCCTACGAGCAGTACTTC
TRBJ1-4	TRBV7-2	.	once	14	CASTPGRGDEKLFF	TGTGCCAGCACCCCCGGCAGGGGAGATGAAAAACTGTTTTTT
TRBJ2-5	TRBV5-4	.	.	15	CASSTHKSAGETQYF	TGTGCCAGCAGCACCCACAAGTCGGCGGGGGAGACCCAGTACTTC
TRBJ1-5	TRBV27	.	.	13	CASSFRGVAPQHF	TGTGCCAGCAGTTTTCGGGGGGTTGCGCCCCAGCATTTT
TRBJ2-5	TRBV11-2	.	.	13	CASSYGRGETQYF	TGTGCCAGCAGCTACGGCAGGGGAGAGACCCAGTACTTC
TRBJ1-1	TRBV6-6	.	.	15	CASSYGRVVRSEAFF	TGTGCCAGCAGTTACGGGCGGGTCGTAAGGTCTGAAGCTTTCTTT
TRBJ2-1	TRBV9	TRBD2	.	15	CASSVSSGSYNEQFF	TGTGCCAGCAGCGTATCTAGCGGGTCCTACAATGAGCAGTTCTTC
TRBJ2-3	TRBV6-6	TRBD1	.	15	CASSYSGQGKDTQYF	TGTGCCAGCAGTTACTCGGGACAGGGGAAAGATACGCAGTATTTT
TRBJ2-2	TRBV2	.	.	16	CASSFSLGSNTGELFF	TGTGCCAGCAGTTTCTCTTTGGGATCGAACACCGGGGAGCTGTTTTTT
TRBJ1-2	TRBV7-2	.	.	14	CASSLVGSRAGYTF	TGTGCCAGCAGCTTAGTTGGCTCCCGAGCTGGCTACACCTTC
TRBJ2-7	TRBV5-1	TRBD2	.	14	CASSLRTSDYEQYF	TGCGCCAGCAGCTTGAGGACTAGCGACTACGAGCAGTACTTC
TRBJ1-1	TRBV9	.	.	15	CASSVAGGWNTEAFF	TGTGCCAGCAGCGTAGCTGGGGGCTGGAACACTGAAGCTTTCTTT
TRBJ2-7	TRBV7-3	TRBD2	.	18	CASSSVGTSGRFRNEQYF	TGTGCCAGCAGCTCCGTCGGGACTAGCGGGAGGTTCAGAAACGAGCAGTACTTC